This T cell receptor beta chain was sequenced during a study of CD8+CD57+ T cells in acquired aplastic anemia. Overall study context: Sorted CD4+ and CD8+ cell DNA averaged approximately 3.4 ug. As sequenced from healthy donors, CD4+ cells averaged roughly 11 million reads.

In the case of this clonotype: As yet, its antigen is unknown.

Overall study results and limits: About 29 CD8+ CDR3 sequences occurred in both the patients and the controls. Patients showed no significant difference from controls in CD8+ Simpson's diversity.

Between the trimmed V and J ends, which lost 5 bases and 6 bases, there was a span of 13 bases. The CDR3 sequence is 14 residues long. According to the study, genomic DNA was the template for TCR beta VDJ and CDR3 profiling. One entry per CDR3 protein results from TCRdb running MiXCR on the reads. The table lists some 200,000 distinct CDR3 sequences, over 55% of them singletons. The chain employs TRBV12-3 or TRBV12-4 and TRBJ2-2; D call uncertain. This receptor was taken from a human donor in good health. Sequencing input: sorted CD4+, CD8+, or CD8+CD57+ T cells (not recorded which) from PBMCs. The CDR3 loop is CASSLTATSGELFF. CDR3 nucleotide sequence: TGTGCCAGCAGTCTTACAGCGACCTCCGGGGAGCTGTTTTTT.